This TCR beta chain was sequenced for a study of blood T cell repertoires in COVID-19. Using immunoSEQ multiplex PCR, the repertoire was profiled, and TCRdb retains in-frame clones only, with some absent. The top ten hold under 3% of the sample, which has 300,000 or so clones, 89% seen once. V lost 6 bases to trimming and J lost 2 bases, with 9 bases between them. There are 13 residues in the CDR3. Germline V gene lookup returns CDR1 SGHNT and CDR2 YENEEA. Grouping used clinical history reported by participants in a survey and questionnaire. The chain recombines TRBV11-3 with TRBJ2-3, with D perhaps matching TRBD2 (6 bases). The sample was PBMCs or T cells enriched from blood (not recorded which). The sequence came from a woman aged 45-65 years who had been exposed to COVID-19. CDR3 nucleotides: TGTGCCAGCAGTGGGGACTTCACAGATACGCAGTATTTT. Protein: CASSGDFTDTQYF.